These 10 T cell receptor beta chains originate from one sample sequenced in a study of spatial heterogeneity in lung cancer. Study-level findings and limits: Within tumors, counts of expanded alpha and beta TCRs tracked tumor mutation counts.

Time point given: sample taken at primary tumor resection. TCRdb reprocessed the 5' RACE reads via MiXCR and lists one record per CDR3 protein. The sample gives approximately 1,800 distinct CDR3 sequences, about 8.2% of which show up once; around 9.4% is in the top ten. Their target antigens are unknown. Sequencing was performed on lung tumor tissue, taken at surgery. These TCRs come from a female donor with early-stage non-small cell lung cancer.

By its share, this clonotype is medium-sized (0.01 to 0.1%). The chain employs TRBV11-3 and TRBJ2-5; TRBD2 agrees at 8 bases. Germline V lookup: CDR1 SGHNT, CDR2 YENEEA. The CDR3 has 15 residues. J was trimmed by 4 bases and V by 1 base; bases with no gene match: 5. CDR3 loop: CASSLAGGAAETQYF. CDR3 nucleotides: TGTGCCAGCAGCTTAGCGGGGGGGGCAGCAGAGACCCAGTACTTC.

In this sample, this clonotype is medium-sized. Here the CDR3 DNA reads TGTGCCAGCAGCTTAGGGCCGGACAGGGCGATTCTAGCCAAAAACATTCAGTACTTC. Translation: CASSLGPDRAILAKNIQYF. The V call is TRBV7-4, the J call TRBJ2-4; TRBD1 agrees at 8 bases. The ends lost 1 base at V and 0 bases at J; junction bases unmatched: 11. CDR3 length: 19 amino acids. The germline V gene has CDR1 SGHVT and CDR2 SQSDAQ.

Relative to its sample, this clonotype is medium-sized. J is TRBJ1-1 and V is TRBV29-1; possible D gene TRBD1, 6 bases. The length of the CDR3 is 14 residues. V lost 3 bases, J lost 5 bases, and 16 bases lay in between. Germline lookup yields CDR1 SQVTM and CDR2 ANQGSEA. The CDR3 here is CSVEPKRGGTEAFF. For the CDR3, the DNA is TGCAGCGTTGAGCCCAAAAGGGGGGGTACTGAAGCTTTCTTT. The entire variable domain, with the rest obtained from reference TRBV29-1 and TRBJ1-1, is as follows: SAVISQKPSRDICQRGTSLTIQCQVDSQVTMMFWYRQQPGQSLTLIATANQGSEATYESGFVIDKFPISRPNLTFSTLTVSNMSPEDSSIYLCSVEPKRGGTEAFFGQGTRLTVV.

By share, this clonotype counts as medium-sized. The chain couples TRBV6-5 to TRBJ1-2, with TRBD1 matching over 9 bases. The length of the CDR3 is 14 residues. Germline values: CDR1 MNHEY, CDR2 SVGAGI. The ends lost 6 bases at V and 8 bases at J; junction bases unmatched: 10. The CDR3 sequence is CASSRQGGWDGYTF. The CDR3 DNA reads as TGTGCCAGCAGCCGACAGGGGGGCTGGGACGGCTACACCTTC.

This clonotype counts as medium-sized. The chain has TRBV18 and TRBJ2-5; D perhaps matches TRBD2 (5 bases). Trimming stripped 0 bases from V and 2 bases from J, with 10 bases between. This CDR3 has 15 amino acids. Germline assignment: CDR1 KGHSH and CDR2 LQKENI. The CDR3 protein is CASSPPAGYQETQYF. CDR3 in DNA: TGTGCCAGCTCACCACCGGCGGGTTATCAAGAGACCCAGTACTTC. The full variable domain, completed using reference TRBV18 and TRBJ2-5, is NAGVMQNPRHLVRRRGQEARLRCSPMKGHSHVYWYRQLPEEGLKFMVYLQKENIIDESGMPKERFSAEFPKEGPSILRIQQVVRGDSAAYFCASSPPAGYQETQYFGPGTRLLVL.

Sample share makes this clonotype large. This rearrangement joins TRBV2 to TRBJ1-4; possibly TRBD1 for D (6 bases). Trimming removed 1 base from V and 5 bases from J, with 11 bases in between. The germline V gene has CDR1 SNHLY and CDR2 FYNNEI. The CDR3 is made up of 15 amino acids. This CDR3 reads CASSEEQGGNEKLFF. DNA for the CDR3: TGTGCCAGCAGTGAAGAACAGGGTGGGAATGAAAAACTGTTTTTT.

This clonotype is medium-sized in the sample. This rearrangement joins TRBV7-9 to TRBJ1-6; 7 bases are shared with TRBD1. The V segment lost 1 base and the J segment 13 bases; nucleotides outside the gene matches: 7. This CDR3 contains 14 residues. CDR1 is SEHNR, CDR2 FQNEAQ, per germline (reference sequence). The CDR3 DNA follows: TGTGCCAGCAGCTTAGGGCAGGGGGTCTCGCCCCTCCACTTT. Its protein is CASSLGQGVSPLHF.

By sample fraction, this clonotype is medium-sized. At one boundary the junction diverges from the germline segment, which might be a read error. The chain uses TRBV5-1 and TRBJ1-4; D unclear. Germline CDR1 reads SGHRS; CDR2 reads YFSETQ. This CDR3 has 14 residues. CDR3 DNA: TGCGCCAGCATCTTGGCTAGTCTCCAGGAAAAACTGTTTTTT. Translation: CASILASLQEKLFF.

This chain connects TRBV11-2 to TRBJ2-1; no clear D gene. The ends were cut back, 1 base at V and 9 bases at J, with 13 bases in the middle. Germline CDR1 SGHAT, CDR2 FQNNGV. The CDR3 sequence is 14 residues long. The CDR3 region is CASSLGPVSSEQFF. The CDR3 DNA sequence: TGTGCCAGCAGCTTAGGTCCAGTTTCGAGTGAGCAGTTCTTC.

The chain employs TRBV12-3 or TRBV12-4 and TRBJ1-2, with 7 positions matching TRBD1. The CDR3 has 13 amino acids. J gave up 8 bases and V 5 bases, and 8 bases lay outside the gene matches. The CDR3 region has the DNA TGTGCCAGCAGTACCGCGACAGGGAGAGGCTACACCTTC. It encodes CASSTATGRGYTF.